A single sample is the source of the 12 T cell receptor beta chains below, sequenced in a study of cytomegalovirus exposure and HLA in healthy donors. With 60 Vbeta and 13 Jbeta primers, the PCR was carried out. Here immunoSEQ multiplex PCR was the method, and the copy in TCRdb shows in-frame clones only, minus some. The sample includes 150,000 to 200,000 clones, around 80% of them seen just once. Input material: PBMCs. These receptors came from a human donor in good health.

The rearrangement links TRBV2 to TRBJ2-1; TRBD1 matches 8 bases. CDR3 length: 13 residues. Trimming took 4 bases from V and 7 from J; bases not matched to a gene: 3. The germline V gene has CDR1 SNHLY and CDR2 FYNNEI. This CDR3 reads CASSGHRGNEQFF. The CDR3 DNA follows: TGTGCCAGCAGTGGGCACAGGGGGAATGAGCAGTTCTTC.

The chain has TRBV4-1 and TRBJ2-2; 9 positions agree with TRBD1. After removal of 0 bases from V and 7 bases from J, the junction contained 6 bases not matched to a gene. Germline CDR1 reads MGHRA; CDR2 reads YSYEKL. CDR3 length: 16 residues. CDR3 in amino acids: CASSQDNRGQGGELFF. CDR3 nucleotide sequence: TGCGCCAGCAGCCAAGATAACAGGGGGCAAGGCGGGGAGCTGTTTTTT.

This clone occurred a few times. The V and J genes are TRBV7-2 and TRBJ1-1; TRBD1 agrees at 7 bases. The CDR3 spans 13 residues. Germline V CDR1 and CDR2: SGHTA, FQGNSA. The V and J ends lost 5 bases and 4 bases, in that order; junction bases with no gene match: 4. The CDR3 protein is CASSPDRFTEAFF. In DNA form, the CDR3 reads TGTGCCAGCAGCCCGGACAGGTTCACTGAAGCTTTCTTT.

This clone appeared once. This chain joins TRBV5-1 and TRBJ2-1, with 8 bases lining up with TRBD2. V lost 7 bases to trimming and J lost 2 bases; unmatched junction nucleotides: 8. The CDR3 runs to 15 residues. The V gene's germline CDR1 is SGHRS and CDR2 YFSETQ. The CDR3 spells CASFPGGNTYNEQFF. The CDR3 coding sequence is TGCGCCAGCTTCCCGGGGGGGAACACCTACAATGAGCAGTTCTTC.

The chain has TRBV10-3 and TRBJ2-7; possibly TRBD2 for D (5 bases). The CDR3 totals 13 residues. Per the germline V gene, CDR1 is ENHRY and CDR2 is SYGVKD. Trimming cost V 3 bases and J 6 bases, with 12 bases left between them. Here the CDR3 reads CAISDPTLAEQYF. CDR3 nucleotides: TGTGCCATCAGTGACCCCACCCTAGCCGAGCAGTACTTC.

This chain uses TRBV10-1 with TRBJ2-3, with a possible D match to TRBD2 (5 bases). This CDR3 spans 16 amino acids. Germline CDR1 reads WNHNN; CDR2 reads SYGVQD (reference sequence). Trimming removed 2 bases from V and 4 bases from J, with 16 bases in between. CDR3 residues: CASSEPTPSGADTQYF. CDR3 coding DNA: TGCGCCAGCAGTGAGCCCACCCCGAGCGGAGCAGATACGCAGTATTTT.

CDR3 in DNA: TGTGCCAGCAGTAGGGGACTAGCGGGGGCCCTTCAGTATTTT. This translates into CASSRGLAGALQYF. This chain connects TRBV28 to TRBJ2-3; 14 nucleotides align to TRBD2. V trimming: 5 bases; J trimming: 12 bases; junction bases outside the gene matches: 7. The CDR3 covers 14 residues. The germline V gene has CDR1 MDHEN and CDR2 SYDVKM.

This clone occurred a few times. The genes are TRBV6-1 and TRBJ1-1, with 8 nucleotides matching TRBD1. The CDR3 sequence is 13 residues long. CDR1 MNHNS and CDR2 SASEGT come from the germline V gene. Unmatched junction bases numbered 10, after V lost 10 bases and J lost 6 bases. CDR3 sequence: CATSGGRFAEAFF. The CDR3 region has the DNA TGTGCCACATCAGGGGGCAGGTTCGCTGAAGCTTTCTTT.

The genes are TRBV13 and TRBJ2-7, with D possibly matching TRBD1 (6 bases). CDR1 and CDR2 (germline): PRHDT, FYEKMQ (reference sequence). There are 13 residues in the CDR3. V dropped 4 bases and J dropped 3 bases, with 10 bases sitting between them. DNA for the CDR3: TGTGCCAGCAGCTCCTCAGGGGTCTACGAGCAGTACTTC. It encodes CASSSSGVYEQYF. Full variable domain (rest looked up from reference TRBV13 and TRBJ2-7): AAGVIQSPRHLIKEKRETATLKCYPIPRHDTVYWYQQGPGQDPQFLISFYEKMQSDKGSIPDRFSAQQFSDYHSELNMSSLELGDSALYFCASSSSGVYEQYFGPGTRLTVT.

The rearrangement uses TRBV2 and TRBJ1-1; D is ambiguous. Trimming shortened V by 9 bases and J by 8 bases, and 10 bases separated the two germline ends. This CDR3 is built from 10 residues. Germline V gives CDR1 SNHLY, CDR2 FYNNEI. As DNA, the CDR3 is TGTGCCAGGTTACAGCGGGAAGCTTTCTTT. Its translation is CARLQREAFF.

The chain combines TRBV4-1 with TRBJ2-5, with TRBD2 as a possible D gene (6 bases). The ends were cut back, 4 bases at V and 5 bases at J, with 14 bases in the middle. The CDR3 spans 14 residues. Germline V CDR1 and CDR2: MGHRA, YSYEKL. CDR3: CASSLTGDSETQYF. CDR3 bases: TGCGCCAGCAGCCTAACGGGAGACAGCGAGACCCAGTACTTC.

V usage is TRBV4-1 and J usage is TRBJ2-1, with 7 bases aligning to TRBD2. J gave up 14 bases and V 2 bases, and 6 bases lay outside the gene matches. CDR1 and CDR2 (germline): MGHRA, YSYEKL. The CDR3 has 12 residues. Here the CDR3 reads CASSQLGRGKFF. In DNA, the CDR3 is TGCGCCAGCAGCCAACTGGGGCGGGGGAAGTTCTTC.